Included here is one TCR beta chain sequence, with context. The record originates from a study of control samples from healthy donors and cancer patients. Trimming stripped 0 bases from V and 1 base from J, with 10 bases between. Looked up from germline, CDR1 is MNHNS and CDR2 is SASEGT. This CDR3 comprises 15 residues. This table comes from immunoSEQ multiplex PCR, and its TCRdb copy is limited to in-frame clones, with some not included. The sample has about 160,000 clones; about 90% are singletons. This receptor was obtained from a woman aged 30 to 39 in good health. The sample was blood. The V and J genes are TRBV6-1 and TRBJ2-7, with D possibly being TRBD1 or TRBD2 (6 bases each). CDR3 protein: CASSEAWGASYEQYF. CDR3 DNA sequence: TGTGCCAGCAGTGAAGCCTGGGGGGCATCCTACGAGCAGTACTTC.